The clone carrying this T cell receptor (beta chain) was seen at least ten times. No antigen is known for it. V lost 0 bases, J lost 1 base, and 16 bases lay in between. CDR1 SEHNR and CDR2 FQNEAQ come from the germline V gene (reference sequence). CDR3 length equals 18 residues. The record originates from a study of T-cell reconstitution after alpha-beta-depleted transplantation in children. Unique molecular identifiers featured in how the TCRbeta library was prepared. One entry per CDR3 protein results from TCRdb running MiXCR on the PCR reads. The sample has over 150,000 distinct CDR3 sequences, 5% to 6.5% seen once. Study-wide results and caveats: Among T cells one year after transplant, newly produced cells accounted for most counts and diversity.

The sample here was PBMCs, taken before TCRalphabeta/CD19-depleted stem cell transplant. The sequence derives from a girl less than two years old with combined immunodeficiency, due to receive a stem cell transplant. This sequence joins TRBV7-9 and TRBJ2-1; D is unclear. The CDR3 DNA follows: TGTGCCAGCAGCTTAGCATCTAGTGCTCAGCGATCCTACAATGAGCAGTTCTTC. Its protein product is CASSLASSAQRSYNEQFF. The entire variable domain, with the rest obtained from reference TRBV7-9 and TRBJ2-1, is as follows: DTGVSQNPRHKITKRGQNVTFRCDPISEHNRLYWYRQTLGQGPEFLTYFQNEAQLEKSRLLSDRFSAERPKGSFSTLEIQRTEQGDSAMYLCASSLASSAQRSYNEQFFGPGTRLTVL.